This is a list of T cell receptor beta chains from one sample in a study of T cell repertoires in cytomegalovirus infection. MiXCR, run by TCRdb on the reads, gives a single entry per CDR3 protein. The repertoire holds under 600,000 distinct CDR3 sequences, with approximately 15% as singletons. The specimen was CD8+ T cells from PBMCs. The receptors here all came from a human donor in good health (CMV status not recorded). Some clones in this sample may be carry-over from other donors' samples. CDR3s include the opening cysteine and the closing phenylalanine or tryptophan. D genes are given only for firm matches. Some rows mark clone size as missing; the rest say once, few, many or name a class of expanded clone.

v_gene	abundance	j_gene	d_gene	CDR3nt	CDR3aa
TRBV19	.	TRBJ2-1	TRBD2	TGTGCCATCCCACAGGGGACTAGCGGGAGGGCCTTCAATGAGCAGTTCTTC	CAIPQGTSGRAFNEQFF
TRBV6-1	many	TRBJ2-7	.	TGTGCCAGCAGTGAAAACGACAGGACATACTGGGAGCAGTACTTC	CASSENDRTYWEQYF
TRBV4-1	few	TRBJ1-1	.	TGCGCCAGCAGCTGGTACAGCCCAGCTGAAGCTTTCTTT	CASSWYSPAEAFF
TRBV5-4	.	TRBJ2-7	.	TGTGCCAGCAGCACCGGGACGGAGTTCTACGAGCAGTACTTC	CASSTGTEFYEQYF
TRBV6-1	few	TRBJ1-1	TRBD1	TGTGCCAGCAGTGAATCAGACAGGGTGAACACTGAAGCTTTCTTT	CASSESDRVNTEAFF
TRBV11-2	many	TRBJ2-1	.	TGTGCCAGCAGCTTAGCGGGGCGCTTCTCCTACAATGAGCAGTTCTTC	CASSLAGRFSYNEQFF
TRBV27	few	TRBJ2-7	TRBD1	TGTGCCAGCAGTCCACAGGGGATCTCCTACGAGCAGTACTTC	CASSPQGISYEQYF
TRBV24-1	few	TRBJ2-7	.	TGTGCCACCCCCCCCGGGGCCCGCTCCTACGAGCAGTACTTC	CATPPGARSYEQYF
TRBV20-1	.	TRBJ1-6	.	TGCAGTGCTAGTGTGGCACAGTTAAGCTCCTATAATTCACCCCTCCACTTT	CSASVAQLSSYNSPLHF
TRBV10-3	once	TRBJ2-5	.	TGTGCCATCAGTGAGTCCGGGGCTAGCGTTGAGACCCAGTACTTC	CAISESGASVETQYF
TRBV19	many	TRBJ1-5	TRBD1	TGTGCCAGTAGTATGAGCCGACAGGGGGGAAGCGCCCAGCATTTT	CASSMSRQGGSAQHF
TRBV7-8	many	TRBJ2-5	TRBD2	TGTGCCAGCAGCTTAAAGGCTAGCGGGGGGGTTCTCCAAGAGACCCAGTACTTC	CASSLKASGGVLQETQYF
TRBV7-8	few	TRBJ2-7	TRBD2	TGTGCCAGCAGCTCTAGCGGGAGGGACAAGCAGTACTTC	CASSSSGRDKQYF
TRBV6-1	.	TRBJ1-2	TRBD1	TGTGCCAGCATACCTTCGACAGGGATTCTCTATGGCTACACCTTC	CASIPSTGILYGYTF
TRBV6-5	few	TRBJ2-1	.	TGTGCCAGCAGTTACTCGTCCCAGGGGACCCACAATGAGCAGTTCTTC	CASSYSSQGTHNEQFF
TRBV3-1	few	TRBJ2-7	.	TGTGCCAGCAGCCAAGATCGTGGGGGGCCCTACGAGCAGTACTTC	CASSQDRGGPYEQYF
TRBV7-3	many	TRBJ2-7	.	TGTGCCAGCAGCCTACACTGGACGCAGGGTAGCAACGAGCAGTACTTC	CASSLHWTQGSNEQYF
TRBV19	.	TRBJ1-2	TRBD1	TGTGCCAGTAGTACCGGGGACAGAAACTATGGCTACACCTTC	CASSTGDRNYGYTF
TRBV11-2	many	TRBJ2-5	.	TGTGCCAGCAGAAGTAAGGGGGGAAAAGAGACCCAGTACTTC	CASRSKGGKETQYF
TRBV15	few	TRBJ1-6	.	TGTGCCACCAGCAGAGATAGGAGTCTCAGCTTGAATTCACCCCTCCACTTT	CATSRDRSLSLNSPLHF
TRBV6-1	few	TRBJ2-1	.	TGTGCCAGCAGTGTAGAGGTAGCCGTCTCCTACAATGAGCAGTTCTTC	CASSVEVAVSYNEQFF
TRBV10-3	many	TRBJ2-7	TRBD1	TGTGCCATCAGTGACGGGACAGGGGATGGACGCGAGCAGTACTTC	CAISDGTGDGREQYF
TRBV28	few	TRBJ2-2	.	TGTGCCAGCAGTTTCTCTCCCCTCGACACGACCCTGAACACCGGGGAGCTGTTTTTT	CASSFSPLDTTLNTGELFF
TRBV4-1	.	TRBJ2-7	TRBD2	TGTGCCAGCAGCCAAGGGAGCGGGGGCTACGAGCAGTACTTC	CASSQGSGGYEQYF
TRBV7-2	.	TRBJ1-2	.	TGTGCCAGCAGCTTAATTGTGGTGGGGGCACTCTATGGCTACACCTTC	CASSLIVVGALYGYTF
TRBV9	.	TRBJ1-1	TRBD1	TGTGCCAGCAGCGTAGCAGGAGACAGGGTGAACACTGAAGCTTTCTTT	CASSVAGDRVNTEAFF
TRBV27	few	TRBJ2-7	.	TGTGCCAGCAGTTTATCGTCGGGTTCCAGCGAGCAGTACTTC	CASSLSSGSSEQYF
TRBV14	.	TRBJ2-1	TRBD2	TGTGCCAGCAGCGCCAGCGGGGGGGCTAAGGACAATGAGCAGTTCTTC	CASSASGGAKDNEQFF
TRBV2	.	TRBJ2-7	.	TGTGCCAGCAGTGAAGGGACTCCTACCTACGAGCAGTACTTC	CASSEGTPTYEQYF